These T cell receptor beta chains were read from a single sample in a study of blood T cell repertoires in COVID-19. Profiled with immunoSEQ multiplex PCR; TCRdb holds only in-frame clones, not every one. The data hold about 300,000 clones, with 80% to 90% observed a single time. The sequencing sample was made of PBMCs or T cells enriched from blood (not recorded which). The receptor set was obtained from a man under 40 who had recovered from COVID-19. The CDR3 runs from the conserved cysteine through the conserved F or W. The order of the fields is V gene, D gene, J gene, clone size, CDR3 length, CDR3 protein, CDR3 DNA. The D gene is left open where the match is weak. Size is omitted from some rows. Given values are once, few, many or a class for expanded clones.

v_gene: TRBV2
d_gene: -
j_gene: TRBJ1-2
abundance: -
len: 13
CDR3aa: CASIRGINYGYTF
CDR3nt: TGTGCCAGCATTCGGGGGATTAACTATGGCTACACCTTC

v_gene: TRBV28
d_gene: -
j_gene: TRBJ1-1
abundance: -
len: 14
CDR3aa: CASSLSYRFPEAFF
CDR3nt: TGTGCCAGCAGTTTGTCCTACAGGTTCCCTGAAGCTTTCTTT

v_gene: TRBV5-1
d_gene: TRBD1
j_gene: TRBJ2-3
abundance: -
len: 16
CDR3aa: CASSFQTGGGTDTQYF
CDR3nt: TGCGCCAGCAGCTTCCAGACAGGGGGCGGGACAGATACGCAGTATTTT

v_gene: TRBV7-2
d_gene: -
j_gene: TRBJ1-1
abundance: -
len: 14
CDR3aa: CASTGQTLNTEAFF
CDR3nt: TGTGCCAGCACCGGACAGACTCTGAACACTGAAGCTTTCTTT

v_gene: TRBV11-2
d_gene: -
j_gene: TRBJ2-2
abundance: -
len: 16
CDR3aa: CASSLVWGRSAGELFF
CDR3nt: TGTGCCAGCAGCTTAGTATGGGGCAGATCCGCCGGGGAGCTGTTTTTT

v_gene: TRBV5-1
d_gene: -
j_gene: TRBJ1-2
abundance: -
len: 13
CDR3aa: CASSLSGPSSYTF
CDR3nt: TGCGCCAGCAGCTTGTCTGGGCCCTCCAGCTACACCTTC

v_gene: TRBV7-2
d_gene: TRBD1
j_gene: TRBJ2-3
abundance: -
len: 18
CDR3aa: CASSLGYTGQGYPGTQYF
CDR3nt: TGTGCCAGCAGCTTGGGGTATACGGGACAGGGGTACCCTGGTACGCAGTATTTT

v_gene: TRBV5-1
d_gene: -
j_gene: TRBJ1-2
abundance: -
len: 13
CDR3aa: CASSLQGDYGYTF
CDR3nt: TGCGCCAGCAGCTTACAGGGAGACTATGGCTACACCTTC

v_gene: TRBV2
d_gene: -
j_gene: TRBJ1-5
abundance: -
len: 15
CDR3aa: CASSEFGQTNQPQHF
CDR3nt: TGTGCCAGCAGTGAATTCGGACAGACCAATCAGCCCCAGCATTTT

v_gene: TRBV28
d_gene: -
j_gene: TRBJ1-2
abundance: -
len: 14
CDR3aa: CASSSPGSNYGYTF
CDR3nt: TGTGCCAGCAGTTCCCCAGGGTCCAACTATGGCTACACCTTC

v_gene: TRBV28
d_gene: -
j_gene: TRBJ2-7
abundance: once
len: 21
CDR3aa: CASSSISYGDGTPNSPYEQYF
CDR3nt: TGTGCCAGCAGTTCCATCTCATACGGGGACGGGACTCCAAATTCCCCCTACGAGCAGTACTTC

v_gene: TRBV30
d_gene: -
j_gene: TRBJ1-2
abundance: -
len: 13
CDR3aa: CAFILGGEGGYTF
CDR3nt: TGTGCCTTCATACTAGGGGGGGAAGGTGGCTACACCTTC

v_gene: TRBV5-6
d_gene: TRBD2
j_gene: TRBJ2-1
abundance: -
len: 16
CDR3aa: CASSRRTSGRNLEQFF
CDR3nt: TGTGCCAGCAGCCGTAGGACTAGCGGGAGAAATCTTGAGCAGTTCTTC

v_gene: TRBV5-1
d_gene: -
j_gene: TRBJ2-3
abundance: once
len: 14
CDR3aa: CASSLVSGADTQYF
CDR3nt: TGCGCCAGCAGCTTGGTCTCCGGGGCAGATACGCAGTATTTT

v_gene: TRBV10-1
d_gene: -
j_gene: TRBJ1-3
abundance: -
len: 15
CDR3aa: CASRPGKGEGNTIYF
CDR3nt: TGCGCCAGCAGACCCGGGAAGGGGGAGGGAAACACCATATATTTT

v_gene: TRBV6-6
d_gene: -
j_gene: TRBJ1-1
abundance: -
len: 16
CDR3aa: CASALTTGPLNTEAFF
CDR3nt: TGTGCCAGCGCGCTAACCACAGGTCCCTTGAACACTGAAGCTTTCTTT

v_gene: TRBV19
d_gene: TRBD1
j_gene: TRBJ2-7
abundance: -
len: 17
CDR3aa: CASSAPGQGAHLYEQYF
CDR3nt: TGTGCCAGTAGTGCACCGGGACAGGGGGCTCATTTGTACGAGCAGTACTTC

v_gene: TRBV5-1
d_gene: -
j_gene: TRBJ2-5
abundance: -
len: 13
CDR3aa: CASSLAAGATQYF
CDR3nt: TGCGCCAGCAGCTTGGCCGCAGGGGCGACCCAGTACTTC

v_gene: TRBV7-8
d_gene: -
j_gene: TRBJ2-7
abundance: once
len: 15
CDR3aa: CASSSGHNPSYEQYF
CDR3nt: TGTGCCAGCAGCTCGGGACACAACCCTTCCTACGAGCAGTACTTC

v_gene: TRBV3-1/TRBV3-2
d_gene: TRBD2
j_gene: TRBJ2-1
abundance: -
len: 21
CDR3aa: CASSYHGAGRQSGGAYNEQFF
CDR3nt: TGTGCCAGCAGCTACCATGGCGCCGGAAGACAGAGCGGGGGGGCCTACAATGAGCAGTTCTTC

v_gene: TRBV2
d_gene: -
j_gene: TRBJ1-3
abundance: -
len: 16
CDR3aa: CASSRTVLHSGNTIYF
CDR3nt: TGTGCCAGCAGCCGGACAGTATTACACTCTGGAAACACCATATATTTT

v_gene: TRBV5-4
d_gene: -
j_gene: TRBJ1-1
abundance: -
len: 13
CDR3aa: CASSYRDNTEAFF
CDR3nt: TGTGCCAGCAGCTACAGGGATAACACTGAAGCTTTCTTT

v_gene: TRBV20-1
d_gene: -
j_gene: TRBJ2-7
abundance: once
len: 10
CDR3aa: CSQGGYEQYF
CDR3nt: TGCAGCCAGGGTGGTTACGAGCAGTACTTC

v_gene: TRBV27
d_gene: TRBD1
j_gene: TRBJ2-7
abundance: -
len: 14
CDR3aa: CASSVYQGDYEQYF
CDR3nt: TGTGCCAGCTCCGTATATCAGGGGGACTACGAGCAGTACTTC

v_gene: TRBV11-3
d_gene: -
j_gene: TRBJ2-7
abundance: -
len: 16
CDR3aa: CASSSPQWGGTYEQYF
CDR3nt: TGTGCCAGCAGCTCCCCCCAGTGGGGGGGCACCTACGAGCAGTACTTC

v_gene: TRBV18
d_gene: TRBD1
j_gene: TRBJ1-5
abundance: -
len: 17
CDR3aa: CASSPRDRARGNQPQHF
CDR3nt: TGTGCCAGCTCACCCCGGGACAGGGCTCGAGGTAATCAGCCCCAGCATTTT

v_gene: TRBV6-5
d_gene: -
j_gene: TRBJ1-1
abundance: -
len: 13
CDR3aa: CASGGVWNTEAFF
CDR3nt: TGTGCCAGCGGGGGGGTCTGGAACACTGAAGCTTTCTTT

v_gene: TRBV12-3/TRBV12-4
d_gene: -
j_gene: TRBJ1-5
abundance: -
len: 13
CDR3aa: CASGEQGTQPQHF
CDR3nt: TGTGCCAGCGGAGAACAGGGTACCCAGCCCCAGCATTTT

v_gene: TRBV29-1
d_gene: TRBD1
j_gene: TRBJ1-1
abundance: few
len: 13
CDR3aa: CSVDGQGRTEAFF
CDR3nt: TGCAGCGTCGATGGACAGGGTAGGACTGAAGCTTTCTTT

v_gene: TRBV9
d_gene: -
j_gene: TRBJ2-5
abundance: once
len: 16
CDR3aa: CASSPAGRPSQETQYF
CDR3nt: TGTGCCAGCAGCCCCGCAGGTCGGCCGAGCCAAGAGACCCAGTACTTC

v_gene: TRBV12-5
d_gene: -
j_gene: TRBJ2-7
abundance: -
len: 11
CDR3aa: CASGWGREQYF
CDR3nt: TGTGCTAGTGGGTGGGGCCGCGAGCAGTACTTC

v_gene: TRBV16
d_gene: TRBD1
j_gene: TRBJ1-2
abundance: -
len: 17
CDR3aa: CASTGLRDRGFKYGYTF
CDR3nt: TGTGCCAGCACCGGGTTAAGGGACAGGGGATTTAAGTATGGCTACACCTTC

v_gene: TRBV21-1
d_gene: -
j_gene: TRBJ2-3
abundance: -
len: 19
CDR3aa: CASSQAPRGQTSGCRWQYF
CDR3nt: TGTGCCAGCAGCCAGGCCCCCCGGGGGCAGACTAGCGGGTGCAGATGGCAGTATTTT

v_gene: TRBV3-1/TRBV3-2
d_gene: TRBD2
j_gene: TRBJ2-1
abundance: -
len: 18
CDR3aa: CASSQGGLGGGNNNEQFF
CDR3nt: TGTGCCAGCAGCCAGGGGGGACTAGGAGGAGGAAACAACAATGAGCAGTTCTTC

v_gene: TRBV29-1
d_gene: -
j_gene: TRBJ1-1
abundance: -
len: 13
CDR3aa: CSVEQRENTEAFF
CDR3nt: TGCAGCGTTGAACAACGGGAGAACACTGAAGCTTTCTTT

v_gene: TRBV6-4
d_gene: TRBD2
j_gene: TRBJ2-1
abundance: -
len: 16
CDR3aa: CASSLQTSGSVNEQFF
CDR3nt: TGTGCCAGCAGTCTTCAGACTAGCGGGAGCGTCAATGAGCAGTTCTTC

v_gene: TRBV19
d_gene: -
j_gene: TRBJ1-3
abundance: -
len: 17
CDR3aa: CASSMGFSGPSGNTIYF
CDR3nt: TGTGCCAGTAGTATGGGGTTCAGCGGACCCTCTGGAAACACCATATATTTT

v_gene: TRBV15
d_gene: TRBD1
j_gene: TRBJ1-4
abundance: -
len: 16
CDR3aa: CATSRQPGQGWEKLFF
CDR3nt: TGTGCCACCAGCAGACAACCGGGACAGGGGTGGGAAAAACTGTTTTTT

v_gene: TRBV12-3/TRBV12-4
d_gene: -
j_gene: TRBJ2-7
abundance: -
len: 11
CDR3aa: CASSFGGEQYF
CDR3nt: TGTGCCAGCAGTTTTGGGGGGGAGCAGTACTTC

v_gene: TRBV11-3
d_gene: -
j_gene: TRBJ1-1
abundance: -
len: 13
CDR3aa: CASSPPGNTEAFF
CDR3nt: TGTGCCAGCAGCCCCCCAGGGAACACTGAAGCTTTCTTT

v_gene: TRBV5-1
d_gene: -
j_gene: TRBJ2-1
abundance: -
len: 13
CDR3aa: CASSLAPIDAQFF
CDR3nt: TGCGCCAGCAGCTTGGCCCCTATTGATGCGCAGTTCTTC